This T cell receptor (beta chain) was sequenced during a study of CD8 T cells in Susac syndrome. After extraction with the RNeasy kit, roughly 0.5 to 1 ug of the RNA was reverse transcribed using random hexamers. TCRdb called the immunoSEQ multiplex PCR reads again in MiXCR, with one record for every CDR3 protein. The sample has a few hundred thousand distinct CDR3 sequences, 80% to 95% seen once; the top ten hold 0.065% to 0.075%. From blood CD8+ and CD4+ T cells, TCR beta sequences were generated. The patients who served as multiple sclerosis controls were treatment-naive and had stable or active relapsing-remitting disease that fulfilled the revised McDonald criteria. CDR1 SGHDT and CDR2 YYEEEE come from the germline V gene. Trimming removed 0 bases from V and 0 bases from J, with 4 bases in between. The CDR3 covers 14 residues.

V gene TRBV5-6 combines with J gene TRBJ1-3; D remains ambiguous. The receptor comes from a human donor with multiple sclerosis. Sequenced material: CD4+ T cells from PBMCs. CDR3 protein: CASSLESSGNTIYF. The CDR3 coding sequence is TGTGCCAGCAGCTTGGAGAGCTCTGGAAACACCATATATTTT.